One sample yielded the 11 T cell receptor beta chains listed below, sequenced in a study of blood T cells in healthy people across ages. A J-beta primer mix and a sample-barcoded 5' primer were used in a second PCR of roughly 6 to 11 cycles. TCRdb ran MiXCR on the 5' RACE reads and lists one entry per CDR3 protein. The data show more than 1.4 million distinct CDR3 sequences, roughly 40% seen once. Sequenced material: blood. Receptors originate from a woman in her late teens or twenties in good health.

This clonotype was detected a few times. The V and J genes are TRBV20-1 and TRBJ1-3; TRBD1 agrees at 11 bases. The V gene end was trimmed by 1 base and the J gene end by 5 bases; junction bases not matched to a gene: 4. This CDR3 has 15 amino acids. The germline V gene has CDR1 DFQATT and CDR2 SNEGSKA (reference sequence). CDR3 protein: CSARGGQGGRNTIYF. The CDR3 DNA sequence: TGCAGTGCTAGAGGGGGACAGGGGGGACGAAACACCATATATTTT.

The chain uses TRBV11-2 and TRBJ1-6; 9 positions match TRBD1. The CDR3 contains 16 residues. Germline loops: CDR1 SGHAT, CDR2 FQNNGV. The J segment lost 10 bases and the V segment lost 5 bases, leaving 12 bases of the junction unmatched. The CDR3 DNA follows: TGTGCCAGCAGCCTACCTCGGACAGGGGTGGAATCACCCCTCCACTTT. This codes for CASSLPRTGVESPLHF.

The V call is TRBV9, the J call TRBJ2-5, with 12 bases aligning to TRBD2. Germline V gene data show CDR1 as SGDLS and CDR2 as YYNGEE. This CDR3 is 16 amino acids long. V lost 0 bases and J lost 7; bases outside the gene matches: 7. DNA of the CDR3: TGTGCCAGCAGCGTAGAACTAGCGGGGGGCCCCGGGACCCAGTACTTC. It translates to CASSVELAGGPGTQYF.

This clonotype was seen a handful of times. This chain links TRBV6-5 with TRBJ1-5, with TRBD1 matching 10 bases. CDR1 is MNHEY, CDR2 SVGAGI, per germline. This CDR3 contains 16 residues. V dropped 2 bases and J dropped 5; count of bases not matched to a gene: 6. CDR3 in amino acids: CASSYNIGTGDQPQHF. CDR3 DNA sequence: TGTGCCAGCAGTTACAATATCGGGACAGGGGATCAGCCCCAGCATTTT.

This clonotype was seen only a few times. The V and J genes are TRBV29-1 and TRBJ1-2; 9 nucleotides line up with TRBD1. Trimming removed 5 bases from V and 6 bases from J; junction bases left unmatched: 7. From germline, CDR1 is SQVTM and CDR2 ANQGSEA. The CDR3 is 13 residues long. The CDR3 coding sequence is TGCAGCGTTCAAACCACAGGGGGCCATGGCTACACCTTC. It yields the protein CSVQTTGGHGYTF. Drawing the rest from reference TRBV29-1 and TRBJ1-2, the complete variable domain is SAVISQKPSRDICQRGTSLTIQCQVDSQVTMMFWYRQQPGQSLTLIATANQGSEATYESGFVIDKFPISRPNLTFSTLTVSNMSPEDSSIYLCSVQTTGGHGYTFGSGTRLTVV.

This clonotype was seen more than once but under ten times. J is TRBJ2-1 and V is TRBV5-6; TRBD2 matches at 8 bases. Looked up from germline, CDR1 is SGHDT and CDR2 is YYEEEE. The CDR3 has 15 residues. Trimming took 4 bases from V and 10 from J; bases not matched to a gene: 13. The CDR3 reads CASSRGGLPSQEQFF. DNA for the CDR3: TGTGCCAGCAGCCGGGGGGGGCTGCCATCGCAAGAGCAGTTCTTC.

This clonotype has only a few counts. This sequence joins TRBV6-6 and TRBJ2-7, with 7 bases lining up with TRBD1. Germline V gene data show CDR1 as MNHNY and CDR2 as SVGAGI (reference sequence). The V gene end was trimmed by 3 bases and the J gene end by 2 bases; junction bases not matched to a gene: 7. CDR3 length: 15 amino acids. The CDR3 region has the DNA TGTGCCAGCAGTTATTACGGACAGGTCACCTACGAGCAGTACTTC. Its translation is CASSYYGQVTYEQYF.

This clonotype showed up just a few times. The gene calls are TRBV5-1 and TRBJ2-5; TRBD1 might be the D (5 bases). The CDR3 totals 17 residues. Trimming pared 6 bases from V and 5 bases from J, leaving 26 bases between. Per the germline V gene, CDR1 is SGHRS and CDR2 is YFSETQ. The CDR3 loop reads CASMSGPRGYVYETQYF. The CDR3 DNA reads TGCGCCAGCATGTCAGGGCCCCGCGGTTATGTTTACGAGACCCAGTACTTC. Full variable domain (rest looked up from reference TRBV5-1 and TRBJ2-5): KAGVTQTPRYLIKTRGQQVTLSCSPISGHRSVSWYQQTPGQGLQFLFEYFSETQRNKGNFPGRFSGRQFSNSRSEMNVSTLELGDSALYLCASMSGPRGYVYETQYFGPGTRLLVL.

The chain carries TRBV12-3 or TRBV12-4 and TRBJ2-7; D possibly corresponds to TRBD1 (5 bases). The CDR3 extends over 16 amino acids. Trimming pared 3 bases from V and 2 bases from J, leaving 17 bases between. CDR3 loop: CASSFKGQGYPYEQYF. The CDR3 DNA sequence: TGTGCCAGCAGTTTTAAGGGTCAGGGATACCCCTACGAGCAGTACTTC.

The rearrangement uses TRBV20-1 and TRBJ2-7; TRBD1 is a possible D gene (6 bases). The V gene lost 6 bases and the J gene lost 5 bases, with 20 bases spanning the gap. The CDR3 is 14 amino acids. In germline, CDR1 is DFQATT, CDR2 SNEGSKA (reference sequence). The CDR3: CSANPGGQFDEQYF. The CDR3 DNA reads TGCAGTGCGAACCCAGGAGGACAGTTCGACGAGCAGTACTTC.

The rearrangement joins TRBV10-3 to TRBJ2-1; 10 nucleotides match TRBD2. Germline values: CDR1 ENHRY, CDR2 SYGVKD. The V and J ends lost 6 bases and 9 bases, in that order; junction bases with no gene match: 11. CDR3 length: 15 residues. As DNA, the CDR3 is TGTGCCATCAGACCGGGACTAGCGTCAGTCGGTGAGCAGTTCTTC. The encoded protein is CAIRPGLASVGEQFF.